This is a list of T cell receptor beta chains from one sample in a study of cytotoxic CD8 clonotypes in ibrutinib-treated CLL. Only in-frame clones appear in the TCRdb table, and some are missing; sequencing was by immunoSEQ multiplex PCR. The data hold fewer than 40,000 clones, with around 63% observed a single time. The source material was PBMCs, sampled at disease progression, from a patient treated with ibrutinib. The receptors shown here come from a human donor with chronic lymphocytic leukemia. Both conserved end residues are part of each CDR3. D genes are given only for firm matches. Size values are once, few and many counts, or a class for expanded clones, and some rows have none.

cdr3_length: 14
v_call: TRBV6-6
clone_size: NA
j_call: TRBJ2-1
d_call: NA
cdr3_nt: TGTGCCAGCAGTTACGAAGTAGCGACCAATGAGCAGTTCTTC
cdr3_aa: CASSYEVATNEQFF

cdr3_length: 15
v_call: TRBV6-5
clone_size: NA
j_call: TRBJ2-7
d_call: TRBD2
cdr3_nt: TGTGCCAGCAGTTACTCTAGCGGGAGCTCCTACGAGCAGTACTTC
cdr3_aa: CASSYSSGSSYEQYF

cdr3_length: 16
v_call: TRBV4-2
clone_size: NA
j_call: TRBJ1-2
d_call: NA
cdr3_nt: TGTGCCAGCAGCCAAGAATCCGGGCTGTCTGTGTATGGCTACACCTTC
cdr3_aa: CASSQESGLSVYGYTF

cdr3_length: 14
v_call: TRBV19
clone_size: once
j_call: TRBJ2-1
d_call: TRBD2
cdr3_nt: TGTGCCACTGCGGGAGGCCGGTCCTACAATGAGCAGTTCTTC
cdr3_aa: CATAGGRSYNEQFF

cdr3_length: 14
v_call: TRBV19
clone_size: NA
j_call: TRBJ2-4
d_call: TRBD1
cdr3_nt: TGTGCCAGTAGTGACAGGGGGCGGCGAAACATTCAGTACTTC
cdr3_aa: CASSDRGRRNIQYF

cdr3_length: 13
v_call: TRBV7-8
clone_size: few
j_call: TRBJ1-2
d_call: NA
cdr3_nt: TGTGCCAGCAGCTCGGACGGCTGGGGAGGCTACACCTTC
cdr3_aa: CASSSDGWGGYTF

cdr3_length: 13
v_call: TRBV29-1
clone_size: NA
j_call: TRBJ2-1
d_call: NA
cdr3_nt: TGCAGCGTTCACGGGAACGCCTACAATGAGCAGTTCTTC
cdr3_aa: CSVHGNAYNEQFF

cdr3_length: 14
v_call: TRBV18
clone_size: few
j_call: TRBJ2-5
d_call: NA
cdr3_nt: TGTGCCAGCCGGAGTAGCGGTTCCCAAGAGACCCAGTACTTC
cdr3_aa: CASRSSGSQETQYF

cdr3_length: 14
v_call: TRBV19
clone_size: NA
j_call: TRBJ1-5
d_call: NA
cdr3_nt: TGTGCCAGTGATTTCGATGTTGGCAATCAGCCCCAGCATTTT
cdr3_aa: CASDFDVGNQPQHF

cdr3_length: 16
v_call: TRBV25-1
clone_size: NA
j_call: TRBJ2-3
d_call: TRBD2
cdr3_nt: TGTGCCAGCACCTCAGGTGGGGTGCGGGGGGTGAATACGCAGTATTTT
cdr3_aa: CASTSGGVRGVNTQYF

cdr3_length: 16
v_call: TRBV4-1
clone_size: NA
j_call: TRBJ1-4
d_call: NA
cdr3_nt: TGCGCCAGCAGCCAAGGACCGGGGAATACTAATGAAAAACTGTTTTTT
cdr3_aa: CASSQGPGNTNEKLFF

cdr3_length: 15
v_call: TRBV14
clone_size: NA
j_call: TRBJ2-4
d_call: NA
cdr3_nt: TGTGCCAGCAGCCAAGTCGGTATAGCGGAAAACATTCAGTACTTC
cdr3_aa: CASSQVGIAENIQYF

cdr3_length: 15
v_call: TRBV5-1
clone_size: NA
j_call: TRBJ2-7
d_call: TRBD1
cdr3_nt: TGCGCCAGAATACATTACCGGGACAGGGTCCACGAGCAGTACTTC
cdr3_aa: CARIHYRDRVHEQYF

cdr3_length: 17
v_call: TRBV27
clone_size: NA
j_call: TRBJ2-6
d_call: TRBD1
cdr3_nt: TGTGCCAGCACCTCCTGGGACAGGGGCTCTGGGGCCAACGTCCTGACTTTC
cdr3_aa: CASTSWDRGSGANVLTF

cdr3_length: 14
v_call: TRBV6-1
clone_size: NA
j_call: TRBJ1-4
d_call: TRBD1
cdr3_nt: TGTGCCAGCAGGGACAGGGCCCAGGGCGAAAAACTGTTTTTT
cdr3_aa: CASRDRAQGEKLFF

cdr3_length: 13
v_call: TRBV29-1
clone_size: NA
j_call: TRBJ2-6
d_call: NA
cdr3_nt: TGCAGCGTGGGACTCTCTGGGGCCAACGTCCTGACTTTC
cdr3_aa: CSVGLSGANVLTF

cdr3_length: 13
v_call: TRBV19
clone_size: NA
j_call: TRBJ2-1
d_call: NA
cdr3_nt: TGTGCCAGTAGTATGGGGTCTTCGGTCGAGCAGTTCTTC
cdr3_aa: CASSMGSSVEQFF

cdr3_length: 15
v_call: TRBV25-1
clone_size: NA
j_call: TRBJ2-7
d_call: TRBD1
cdr3_nt: TGTGCCAGCAAAGGGACAGGGGATAAAGGCTACGAGCAGTACTTC
cdr3_aa: CASKGTGDKGYEQYF

cdr3_length: 17
v_call: TRBV7-3
clone_size: NA
j_call: TRBJ2-1
d_call: NA
cdr3_nt: TGTGCCAGCAGCTTAAGCCCCAGAGTCAGCTCCTACAATGAGCAGTTCTTC
cdr3_aa: CASSLSPRVSSYNEQFF

cdr3_length: 17
v_call: TRBV7-3
clone_size: NA
j_call: TRBJ2-3
d_call: NA
cdr3_nt: TGTGCCAGCAGCCCCCTCGGGTTTGGCGGAAGCACAGATACGCAGTATTTT
cdr3_aa: CASSPLGFGGSTDTQYF

cdr3_length: 15
v_call: TRBV27
clone_size: few
j_call: TRBJ1-5
d_call: TRBD1
cdr3_nt: TGTGCCAGCAGTGCGGGGACAGGGAGGAATCAGCCCCAGCATTTT
cdr3_aa: CASSAGTGRNQPQHF

cdr3_length: 17
v_call: TRBV11-2
clone_size: NA
j_call: TRBJ2-7
d_call: TRBD2
cdr3_nt: TGTGCCAGCAGCTTAGGTACTAGCGGGTTTTACACCTACGAGCAGTACTTC
cdr3_aa: CASSLGTSGFYTYEQYF

cdr3_length: 19
v_call: TRBV11-2
clone_size: NA
j_call: TRBJ1-1
d_call: NA
cdr3_nt: TGTGCCAGCAGCCTAAGGACGGCACCTACAACATCCGCGAACACTGAAGCTTTCTTT
cdr3_aa: CASSLRTAPTTSANTEAFF

cdr3_length: 15
v_call: TRBV7-8
clone_size: once
j_call: TRBJ1-2
d_call: NA
cdr3_nt: TGTGCCAGCAGCCCCCCGGGACGGTTCGGGGATGGCTACACCTTC
cdr3_aa: CASSPPGRFGDGYTF

cdr3_length: 15
v_call: TRBV30
clone_size: NA
j_call: TRBJ2-2
d_call: NA
cdr3_nt: TGTGCCTGGAGTAAGGGCAGGGTGTACACCGGGGAGCTGTTTTTT
cdr3_aa: CAWSKGRVYTGELFF

cdr3_length: 15
v_call: TRBV25-1
clone_size: NA
j_call: TRBJ1-1
d_call: NA
cdr3_nt: TGTGCCAGCAGTGATACGGGCCACATGAACACTGAAGCTTTCTTT
cdr3_aa: CASSDTGHMNTEAFF

cdr3_length: 15
v_call: TRBV7-3
clone_size: NA
j_call: TRBJ2-1
d_call: NA
cdr3_nt: TGTGCCAGCAGCTTCCAAGCCATCTCCTACAATGAGCAGTTCTTC
cdr3_aa: CASSFQAISYNEQFF

cdr3_length: 14
v_call: TRBV5-1
clone_size: NA
j_call: TRBJ2-1
d_call: TRBD2
cdr3_nt: TGCGCCAGCAGATTGACTAGCGACTACAATGAGCAGTTCTTC
cdr3_aa: CASRLTSDYNEQFF

cdr3_length: 15
v_call: TRBV12-5
clone_size: few
j_call: TRBJ2-2
d_call: TRBD2
cdr3_nt: TGTGCTAGTGGTTTGGACGCAGGACTAGCCGGGGAGCTGTTTTTT
cdr3_aa: CASGLDAGLAGELFF

cdr3_length: 17
v_call: TRBV6-1
clone_size: NA
j_call: TRBJ1-4
d_call: TRBD1
cdr3_nt: TGTGCCAGCAGTGACCGAGCAGGGGGGGCAACTAATGAAAAACTGTTTTTT
cdr3_aa: CASSDRAGGATNEKLFF

cdr3_length: 14
v_call: TRBV5-1
clone_size: NA
j_call: TRBJ2-5
d_call: NA
cdr3_nt: TGCGCCAGCAGCTTCACCCAATCTACGGAGACCCAGTACTTC
cdr3_aa: CASSFTQSTETQYF

cdr3_length: 13
v_call: TRBV11-3
clone_size: NA
j_call: TRBJ2-5
d_call: NA
cdr3_nt: TGTGCCAGCAAAAGAGGCTCCTCTGAGACCCAGTACTTC
cdr3_aa: CASKRGSSETQYF

cdr3_length: 13
v_call: TRBV18
clone_size: few
j_call: TRBJ1-2
d_call: NA
cdr3_nt: TGTGCCAGCTCAAGGGGTTCGGAGGAGGGCTACACCTTC
cdr3_aa: CASSRGSEEGYTF

cdr3_length: 12
v_call: TRBV10-3
clone_size: NA
j_call: TRBJ2-7
d_call: TRBD1
cdr3_nt: TGTGCCATCAGACAGGGGGGCTACGAGCAGTACTTC
cdr3_aa: CAIRQGGYEQYF

cdr3_length: 15
v_call: TRBV4-1
clone_size: few
j_call: TRBJ2-7
d_call: TRBD2
cdr3_nt: TGCGCCAGCAGCCAAGTAGCGGGTAGCTCCTACGAGCAGTACTTC
cdr3_aa: CASSQVAGSSYEQYF

cdr3_length: 14
v_call: TRBV5-1
clone_size: NA
j_call: TRBJ1-6
d_call: NA
cdr3_nt: TGCGCCAGCAGTGGAACGATCGATAATTCACCCCTCCACTTT
cdr3_aa: CASSGTIDNSPLHF

cdr3_length: 15
v_call: TRBV4-1
clone_size: few
j_call: TRBJ2-7
d_call: TRBD2
cdr3_nt: TGCGCCAGCAGCCAACGGTATAGCGGGAGCTACGAGCAGTACTTC
cdr3_aa: CASSQRYSGSYEQYF

cdr3_length: 18
v_call: TRBV18
clone_size: NA
j_call: TRBJ2-5
d_call: TRBD2
cdr3_nt: TGTGCCAGCTCACCAATAACTAGCGGGAGCCACCGGGCAGAGACCCAGTACTTC
cdr3_aa: CASSPITSGSHRAETQYF

cdr3_length: 19
v_call: TRBV5-1
clone_size: NA
j_call: TRBJ2-3
d_call: NA
cdr3_nt: TGCGCCAGCAGCTTGGAGGGCAGCGGAAGTCCTCCTTACACAGATACGCAGTATTTT
cdr3_aa: CASSLEGSGSPPYTDTQYF

cdr3_length: 14
v_call: TRBV6-5
clone_size: NA
j_call: TRBJ2-7
d_call: NA
cdr3_nt: TGTGCCAGCAGCCTCGACGGTAGCTCCTACGAGCAGTACTTC
cdr3_aa: CASSLDGSSYEQYF

cdr3_length: 16
v_call: TRBV9
clone_size: once
j_call: TRBJ2-2
d_call: NA
cdr3_nt: TGTGCCAGCAGCGTAGAAGTGGGGATAGGTACCGGGGAGCTGTTTTTT
cdr3_aa: CASSVEVGIGTGELFF

cdr3_length: 15
v_call: TRBV4-1
clone_size: once
j_call: TRBJ1-6
d_call: TRBD1
cdr3_nt: TGCGCCAGCAGGAAATCCGGGACAGATAATTCACCCCTCCACTTT
cdr3_aa: CASRKSGTDNSPLHF

cdr3_length: 16
v_call: TRBV21-1
clone_size: medium-sized
j_call: TRBJ1-4
d_call: NA
cdr3_nt: TGTGCCAGCAGCAAAGCGGAATGTTCAACTAATGAAAAACTGTTTTTT
cdr3_aa: CASSKAECSTNEKLFF

cdr3_length: 15
v_call: TRBV18
clone_size: few
j_call: TRBJ1-2
d_call: NA
cdr3_nt: TGTGCCAGCTCACCGAGTTTCTCGGTAGACTATGGCTACACCTTC
cdr3_aa: CASSPSFSVDYGYTF

cdr3_length: 15
v_call: TRBV5-4
clone_size: NA
j_call: TRBJ2-2
d_call: TRBD2
cdr3_nt: TGTGCCAGCAGCCGATACGCGGGAGTCGAAGGGGAGCTGTTTTTT
cdr3_aa: CASSRYAGVEGELFF

cdr3_length: 14
v_call: TRBV27
clone_size: NA
j_call: TRBJ2-7
d_call: NA
cdr3_nt: TGTGCCAGCGGCTATTTTTCTTCCTTCTACGAGCAGTACTTC
cdr3_aa: CASGYFSSFYEQYF

cdr3_length: 12
v_call: TRBV2
clone_size: NA
j_call: TRBJ1-3
d_call: NA
cdr3_nt: TGTGCCAGCAAGGGGGTAGGAAACACCATATATTTT
cdr3_aa: CASKGVGNTIYF

cdr3_length: 15
v_call: TRBV7-2
clone_size: NA
j_call: TRBJ1-1
d_call: TRBD1
cdr3_nt: TGTGCCAGCAGCACATTTGGGACAGGGGCCCCTGAAGCTTTCTTT
cdr3_aa: CASSTFGTGAPEAFF

cdr3_length: 16
v_call: TRBV11-3
clone_size: NA
j_call: TRBJ2-3
d_call: TRBD1
cdr3_nt: TGTGCCAGCAGCTTGGAAGGGGGCGTCGTGACAGATACGCAGTATTTT
cdr3_aa: CASSLEGGVVTDTQYF

cdr3_length: 14
v_call: TRBV19
clone_size: few
j_call: TRBJ2-2
d_call: NA
cdr3_nt: TGTGCCAGTAGTAGATCCGGGACCGCCGGGGAGCTGTTTTTT
cdr3_aa: CASSRSGTAGELFF

cdr3_length: 17
v_call: TRBV6-1
clone_size: NA
j_call: TRBJ2-7
d_call: NA
cdr3_nt: TGTGCCAGCAGTGAGGAGGGGGGACATATCCCTTTCTACGAGCAGTACTTC
cdr3_aa: CASSEEGGHIPFYEQYF

cdr3_length: 14
v_call: TRBV5-1
clone_size: few
j_call: TRBJ1-1
d_call: TRBD1
cdr3_nt: TGCGCCAGCAGCTGGACAGGGGGCAACACTGAAGCTTTCTTT
cdr3_aa: CASSWTGGNTEAFF

cdr3_length: 16
v_call: TRBV18
clone_size: NA
j_call: TRBJ2-2
d_call: TRBD1
cdr3_nt: TGTGCCAGCTCACGGGGACAGGGGGCCCTCACCGGGGAGCTGTTTTTT
cdr3_aa: CASSRGQGALTGELFF

cdr3_length: 14
v_call: TRBV15
clone_size: NA
j_call: TRBJ2-7
d_call: NA
cdr3_nt: TGTGCCACCAGCCGCCTAAGGGGGGGTGTCGAGCAGTACTTC
cdr3_aa: CATSRLRGGVEQYF

cdr3_length: 12
v_call: TRBV7-2
clone_size: NA
j_call: TRBJ1-5
d_call: NA
cdr3_nt: TGTGCCAGCGGGAATAGCAATCAGCCCCAGCATTTT
cdr3_aa: CASGNSNQPQHF

cdr3_length: 15
v_call: TRBV4-3
clone_size: few
j_call: TRBJ2-1
d_call: TRBD2
cdr3_nt: TGCGCCAGCAGCCTATTGGGACTAGCGGACAATGAGCAGTTCTTC
cdr3_aa: CASSLLGLADNEQFF

cdr3_length: 14
v_call: TRBV30
clone_size: NA
j_call: TRBJ2-6
d_call: NA
cdr3_nt: TGTGCCTGGGGTAGGGTATTAGGGGCCAACGTCCTGACTTTC
cdr3_aa: CAWGRVLGANVLTF

cdr3_length: 16
v_call: TRBV4-1
clone_size: NA
j_call: TRBJ1-5
d_call: TRBD1
cdr3_nt: TGCGCCAGCAGCCGGGGGACAGGGTATATGGATCAGCCCCAGCATTTT
cdr3_aa: CASSRGTGYMDQPQHF

cdr3_length: 10
v_call: TRBV28
clone_size: NA
j_call: TRBJ2-1
d_call: NA
cdr3_nt: TGTGCCAGCAGTTCGACACAGCAGTTCTTC
cdr3_aa: CASSSTQQFF